The 30 T cell receptor beta chains in this list originate from one sample, sequenced in a study of human T cells and chemical hapten exposure. Each CDR3 protein is one row after TCRdb ran MiXCR on the RACE reads. Of 380,000 or so distinct CDR3 sequences in the sample, over 5% were seen once. Time point noted: pre-sensitization, week 0. This sample's treatment: therapeutic diphenylcyclopropenone sensitization with weekly scalp DPC. Sequencing was performed on whole blood, taken in connection with sensitization to the hapten diphenylcyclopropenone (DPC). The origin of the receptors is a woman aged 18-35 years with alopecia areata. Some clones in this sample may be carry-over from other donors' samples.

The chain couples TRBV12-3 or TRBV12-4 to TRBJ2-1; 8 positions match TRBD1. There are 13 residues in the CDR3. The V and J ends lost 3 bases and 8 bases, in that order; junction bases with no gene match: 3. The CDR3 sequence is CASSLTGVDEQFF. Here the CDR3 DNA reads TGTGCCAGCAGTTTGACAGGGGTTGATGAGCAGTTCTTC.

The chain recombines TRBV12-3 or TRBV12-4 with TRBJ1-5, with a weak D call TRBD1 (5 bases). The CDR3 consists of 14 residues. V gave up 7 bases and J gave up 3 bases, with 13 bases separating them. The CDR3: CASTADSLNQPQHF. CDR3 in DNA: TGTGCCAGCACCGCTGACAGCCTCAATCAGCCCCAGCATTTT.

CDR3 coding DNA: TGCGCCAGCAGCCTGGGACAGGGTGCTAGAAGAAACACCGGGGAGCTGTTTTTT. It specifies CASSLGQGARRNTGELFF. V usage is TRBV23-1 and J usage is TRBJ2-2, with 9 bases identical to TRBD1. TRBV23-1 is reported as an ORF; its role is uncertain. Trimming removed 6 bases from V and 2 bases from J; junction bases left unmatched: 13. This CDR3 contains 18 residues.

In DNA form, the CDR3 reads TGTGCCAGCAGTTTAACGGGACTACAGTACGAGCAGTACTTC. This gives the protein CASSLTGLQYEQYF. The genes are TRBV28 and TRBJ2-7; 7 nucleotides match TRBD2. After removal of 2 bases from V and 4 bases from J, the junction contained 5 bases not matched to a gene. This CDR3 contains 14 residues. Germline V gene lookup returns CDR1 MDHEN and CDR2 SYDVKM.

The rearrangement joins TRBV11-2 to TRBJ1-1, with TRBD1 matching over 8 bases. The CDR3 runs to 16 residues. Germline-derived CDR1 and CDR2 are SGHAT and FQNNGV. V lost 5 bases and J lost 12; bases outside the gene matches: 20. For the CDR3, the DNA is TGTGCCAGCAGCCCTAACTCCGGCGGACAGGGAAACGTACCTTTCTTT. It yields the protein CASSPNSGGQGNVPFF. The complete variable domain, with remaining parts taken from reference TRBV11-2 and TRBJ1-1, reads EAGVAQSPRYKIIEKRQSVAFWCNPISGHATLYWYQQILGQGPKLLIQFQNNGVVDDSQLPKDRFSAERLKGVDSTLKIQPAKLEDSAVYLCASSPNSGGQGNVPFFGQGTRLTVV.

The sample holds a few counts of this clonotype. The gene calls are TRBV11-2 and TRBJ2-3, with D hard to call. CDR1 and CDR2 (germline): SGHAT, FQNNGV. With 2 bases removed from V and 0 bases from J, the gap between germline ends came to 9 bases. The CDR3 runs to 15 residues. CDR3 in DNA: TGTGCCAGCAGCTTACCTGGCTCTAGCACAGATACGCAGTATTTT. It translates to CASSLPGSSTDTQYF.

Here the CDR3 reads CSARDAGGFSNQPQHF. The DNA for the CDR3 is TGCAGTGCTAGAGATGCGGGGGGCTTTAGCAATCAGCCCCAGCATTTT. This chain connects TRBV20-1 to TRBJ1-5; the D gene is possibly TRBD1 (6 bases). CDR1 and CDR2 from the germline V gene are DFQATT and SNEGSKA (reference sequence). The CDR3 is 16 residues long. The V end lost 0 bases, the J end lost 0 bases, and 12 bases lay between the germline ends.

At least ten counts were recorded for this clonotype. The CDR3 region has the DNA TGTGCCAGCAGTTACCTGGGACAGGAAGCTTTCTTT. Residues: CASSYLGQEAFF. The chain employs TRBV6-5 and TRBJ1-1; 7 bases map to TRBD1. V shed 2 bases, J shed 8 bases, and the junction held 2 bases outside the gene matches. CDR1 is MNHEY and CDR2 is SVGAGI in the germline V gene. The CDR3 spans 12 residues.

This clonotype was observed many times. The chain uses TRBV7-3 and TRBJ1-1; no clear D gene. V was shortened by 3 bases and J by 5 bases, with 10 bases between the two germline ends. The germline V gene encodes CDR1 SGHTA and CDR2 FQGTGA. CDR3 length equals 13 residues. In DNA form, the CDR3 reads TGTGCCAGCAGCTTTCGGAAGGGAACTGAAGCTTTCTTT. Its protein product is CASSFRKGTEAFF. Looking up the rest from reference TRBV7-3 and TRBJ1-1 gives the full variable domain: GAGVSQTPSNKVTEKGKYVELRCDPISGHTALYWYRQSLGQGPEFLIYFQGTGAADDSGLPNDRFFAVRPEGSVSTLKIQRTERGDSAVYLCASSFRKGTEAFFGQGTRLTVV.

This clonotype was picked up a small number of times. The V and J genes are TRBV9 and TRBJ2-3, with 8 bases that match TRBD1. Germline CDR1 and CDR2: SGDLS and YYNGEE. The CDR3 extends over 15 amino acids. The V segment lost 4 bases and the J segment 3 bases; nucleotides outside the gene matches: 7. CDR3 sequence: CASSQGALATDTQYF. The CDR3 nucleotides are TGTGCCAGCAGCCAGGGGGCCTTAGCAACAGATACGCAGTATTTT.

This clonotype was seen many times. The genes are TRBV20-1 and TRBJ2-3, with D uncertain. From germline, CDR1 is DFQATT and CDR2 SNEGSKA (reference sequence). This CDR3 is 12 amino acids long. V lost 7 bases, J lost 0 bases, and 8 bases lay in between. The CDR3 reads CSVRLSTDTQYF. The CDR3 DNA sequence: TGCAGTGTCCGCCTTAGCACAGATACGCAGTATTTT.

This clonotype was counted many times. The CDR3 sequence: CASSPITTSGSNEQFF. CDR3 coding DNA: TGTGCCAGCTCACCAATTACCACTAGCGGGTCCAATGAGCAGTTCTTC. The chain recombines TRBV18 with TRBJ2-1; 9 bases match TRBD2. The CDR3 consists of 16 residues. Germline values: CDR1 KGHSH, CDR2 LQKENI. V lost 2 bases, J lost 6 bases, and 8 bases stayed unmatched.

This clonotype has a handful of counts. Here the CDR3 reads CASSRRTSGGRRFQETQYF. The CDR3 nucleotides read TGTGCCAGCAGCCGAAGAACTAGCGGGGGCAGACGTTTTCAAGAGACCCAGTACTTC. The V gene is TRBV6-2 or TRBV6-3, the J gene TRBJ2-5, with 11 bases matching TRBD2. The length of the CDR3 is 19 residues. The germline gives CDR1 MNHEY, CDR2 SVGEGT. Trimming cost V 6 bases and J 2 bases; bases outside gene matches: 17.

This clonotype was detected only a few times. This chain joins TRBV5-1 and TRBJ1-4; D not certain. CDR3 length: 14 residues. V was clipped by 0 bases and J by 5 bases, with 8 bases between them. CDR1 and CDR2 from the germline V gene are SGHRS and YFSETQ. The CDR3: CASSLDRINEKLFF. DNA for the CDR3: TGCGCCAGCAGCTTGGATCGGATAAATGAAAAACTGTTTTTT.

With regard to this clonotype: A read error may produce the germline difference seen at one junction end. The chain couples TRBV11-2 to TRBJ2-3; 14 bases match TRBD2. Germline V gives CDR1 SGHAT, CDR2 FQNNGV. The CDR3 loop spans 13 amino acids. The CDR3 spells CASRPGTSGGPAF. CDR3 sequence (DNA): TGTGCCAGCAGACCCGGGACTAGCGGGGGCCCAGCCTTT.

The rearrangement joins TRBV6-2 or TRBV6-3 to TRBJ2-3, with 10 bases lining up with TRBD2. There are 15 residues in the CDR3. Trimming took 6 bases from V and 6 from J; bases not matched to a gene: 9. Germline lookup yields CDR1 MNHEY and CDR2 SVGEGT. CDR3 in DNA: TGTGCCAGCAGGGCCGAGCGGGGGGGCCGGGATACGCAGTATTTT. Its translation is CASRAERGGRDTQYF.

This clonotype was counted at least ten times. V usage is TRBV9 and J usage is TRBJ1-4; D not resolved. The V gene lost 0 bases and the J gene lost 6 bases, with 12 bases spanning the gap. The CDR3 has 15 residues. The germline gives CDR1 SGDLS, CDR2 YYNGEE. This chain's CDR3 is CASSVDEGVDEKLFF. As DNA, the CDR3 is TGTGCCAGCAGCGTAGACGAGGGAGTGGATGAAAAACTGTTTTTT. Together with reference TRBV9 and TRBJ1-4, the CDR3 gives the full variable domain: DSGVTQTPKHLITATGQRVTLRCSPRSGDLSVYWYQQSLDQGLQFLIQYYNGEERAKGNILERFSAQQFPDLHSELNLSSLELGDSALYFCASSVDEGVDEKLFFGSGTQLSVL.

Ten or more counts support this clonotype. The V call is TRBV5-6, the J call TRBJ2-7; 9 nucleotides line up with TRBD1. The CDR3 loop spans 13 amino acids. With 3 bases clipped from V and 6 bases from J, the junction kept 4 bases outside the gene matches. Germline CDR1 is SGHDT and CDR2 is YYEEEE. CDR3 protein: CASSSGTGREQYF. Here the CDR3 DNA reads TGTGCCAGCAGCTCCGGGACAGGGCGCGAGCAGTACTTC.

This clonotype was detected many times. The chain links TRBV7-3 to TRBJ1-1, with TRBD1 identical over 7 bases. CDR3 length equals 13 residues. The V segment lost 5 bases and the J segment 4 bases; nucleotides outside the gene matches: 4. Germline V gives CDR1 SGHTA, CDR2 FQGTGA. CDR3 in amino acids: CASSRQGGTEAFF. The CDR3 DNA reads as TGTGCCAGCAGCAGACAGGGAGGCACTGAAGCTTTCTTT.

The chain recombines TRBV15 with TRBJ2-7; possible D gene TRBD1, 5 bases. V lost 11 bases, J lost 4 bases, and 27 bases lay in between. The CDR3 is 16 amino acids. The germline V gene encodes CDR1 LNHNV and CDR2 YYDKDF (reference sequence). CDR3 sequence (DNA): TGTGCCCCCTTAACAGGACCTTACCACCACGGGTACGAGCAGTACTTC. Its translation is CAPLTGPYHHGYEQYF.

This clonotype was recorded a few times. The chain links TRBV5-1 to TRBJ1-4, with D possibly matching TRBD1 (5 bases). This CDR3 contains 16 residues. Trimming removed 1 base from V and 3 bases from J, with 13 bases in between. Germline CDR1 is SGHRS and CDR2 is YFSETQ. The CDR3 sequence is CASSLLGTVANEKLFF. In nucleotides, the CDR3 is TGCGCCAGCAGCTTGTTAGGGACGGTAGCTAATGAAAAACTGTTTTTT. The full variable domain, rest sourced from reference TRBV5-1 and TRBJ1-4, is KAGVTQTPRYLIKTRGQQVTLSCSPISGHRSVSWYQQTPGQGLQFLFEYFSETQRNKGNFPGRFSGRQFSNSRSEMNVSTLELGDSALYLCASSLLGTVANEKLFFGSGTQLSVL.

This clonotype was counted ten times or more. This chain connects TRBV10-3 to TRBJ2-3; D not resolved. Germline assignment: CDR1 ENHRY and CDR2 SYGVKD. Trimming took off 0 bases at V and 0 bases at J, with 10 bases between the two ends. This CDR3 contains 16 residues. The chain's CDR3 is CAISESITASTDTQYF. The CDR3 nucleotides read TGTGCCATCAGTGAGTCGATAACAGCTAGCACAGATACGCAGTATTTT.

V is TRBV10-3 and J is TRBJ1-1; D is possibly TRBD1 (6 bases). The CDR3 has 19 amino acids. The germline V gene encodes CDR1 ENHRY and CDR2 SYGVKD. Trimming removed 3 bases at V and 0 bases at J, with 23 bases between. The CDR3 loop is CAISDPQRGGRRLNTEAFF. For the CDR3, the DNA is TGTGCCATCAGTGACCCTCAGCGAGGGGGGCGCAGACTGAACACTGAAGCTTTCTTT.

In the case of this clonotype: Without the conserved terminal phenylalanine or tryptophan, this CDR3 likely stems from a read error. V usage is TRBV5-1 and J usage is TRBJ2-3; D ambiguous. The length of the CDR3 is 13 residues. Trimming removed 5 bases from V and 2 bases from J, with 9 bases in between. Per the germline V gene, CDR1 is SGHRS and CDR2 is YFSETQ. DNA of the CDR3: TGCGCCAGCAGTTTTGACCACACAGATACGCAGTATTCT. The encoded protein is CASSFDHTDTQYS.

Only a few counts were recorded for this clonotype. The V and J genes are TRBV7-2 and TRBJ2-3; D not resolved. The CDR3 is 15 amino acids. V was shortened by 5 bases and J by 3 bases, with 15 bases between the two germline ends. CDR1 and CDR2 (germline): SGHTA, FQGNSA. The CDR3 spells CASSRLELRTDTQYF. The CDR3 bases are TGTGCCAGCAGCCGTTTGGAACTCAGGACAGATACGCAGTATTTT.

This clonotype was seen only a few times. The chain links TRBV6-6 to TRBJ1-1; D is uncertain. V dropped 10 bases and J dropped 4 bases, with 19 bases sitting between them. The germline gives CDR1 MNHNY, CDR2 SVGAGI (reference sequence). The CDR3 length is 14 residues. The CDR3 DNA reads as TGTGCCACCTTACCTACCGGCGGGAGCACTGAAGCTTTCTTT. As protein: CATLPTGGSTEAFF.

This clonotype has ten or more counts. The genes are TRBV28 and TRBJ1-5; D is unclear. The V end was cut by 1 base, the J end by 5 bases, with 6 bases between. The CDR3 spans 13 residues. In germline, CDR1 is MDHEN, CDR2 SYDVKM. The chain's CDR3 is CASSLLSDQPQHF. CDR3 sequence (DNA): TGTGCCAGCAGTTTATTATCCGATCAGCCCCAGCATTTT. The complete variable domain, with remaining parts taken from reference TRBV28 and TRBJ1-5, reads DVKVTQSSRYLVKRTGEKVFLECVQDMDHENMFWYRQDPGLGLRLIYFSYDVKMKEKGDIPEGYSVSREKKERFSLILESASTNQTSMYLCASSLLSDQPQHFGDGTRLSIL.

This clonotype was seen a handful of times. V usage is TRBV4-3 and J usage is TRBJ2-6; no reliable D call. The germline V gene encodes CDR1 LGHNA and CDR2 YSLEER. The germline V and J ends were trimmed by 1 base and 0 bases, with 16 bases remaining between them. The length of the CDR3 is 19 residues. The CDR3 coding sequence is TGCGCCAGCAGCCAAGTTGTCAGCCCCAGCCTCTCTGGGGCCAACGTCCTGACTTTC. Translation gives CASSQVVSPSLSGANVLTF.

This clonotype was counted only a few times. The chain has TRBV18 and TRBJ2-3, with 12 bases identical to TRBD2. The CDR3 sequence is 18 residues long. Trimming cost V 3 bases and J 0 bases; bases outside gene matches: 7. In germline, CDR1 is KGHSH, CDR2 LQKENI. The CDR3 is CASSPRLAGGPSTDTQYF. The CDR3 DNA is TGTGCCAGCTCACCCCGCCTAGCGGGGGGGCCGAGCACAGATACGCAGTATTTT.

This clonotype showed up many times. This chain connects TRBV6-2 or TRBV6-3 to TRBJ1-5; D is unresolved. This CDR3 has 13 residues. In germline, CDR1 is MNHEY, CDR2 SVGEGT. The V gene lost 3 bases and the J gene lost 4 bases, with 7 bases spanning the gap. The CDR3 loop reads CASSYLRNQPQHF. The CDR3 DNA sequence: TGTGCCAGCAGTTATCTCAGGAATCAGCCCCAGCATTTT.